The sample holds many counts of the clone carrying this T cell receptor beta chain. Its antigen is not known. This record comes from a study of T cells in Graves' hyperthyroidism and ophthalmopathy. V shed 2 bases and J 4 bases; nucleotides not matched to a gene: 10. Germline values: CDR1 MNHEY, CDR2 SVGAGI. The CDR3 totals 16 residues. Patients were aged 18 to 65, had disease duration under 2 months, and had newly diagnosed hyperthyroidism. Diagnoses used clinical symptoms, serum thyroxine and TRAb, thyroid ultrasound and orbital computed tomography. PBMCs were collected from an approximately 10 ml volume of fresh peripheral blood. Findings and caveats of the study: In the blood, most expanded thyroid clonotypes above 0.001 appeared as well.

RNA transcripts provided the source from which TCR beta CDR3 regions were amplified. The TCR CDR3 first-round RT-PCR relied on the HTBI primer set. MiXCR, run by TCRdb on the multiplex PCR reads, gives a single entry per CDR3 protein. The sample consists of about 35,000 distinct CDR3 sequences, 40% to 55% of them appearing once. The sample taken for sequencing was blood. The receptor was isolated from a woman aged 50 to 60 with Graves' hyperthyroidism that later progressed to Graves' ophthalmopathy. This chain uses TRBV6-5 with TRBJ2-7; 8 bases match TRBD2. The CDR3 loop is CASSYSGSRGLYEQYF. In DNA form, the CDR3 reads TGTGCCAGCAGTTACAGCGGGAGCAGAGGGTTGTACGAGCAGTACTTC.